Following are 7 T cell receptor beta chains from one sample sequenced in a study of cytomegalovirus exposure and HLA in healthy donors (dated by TCRdb to 2017 to 2019). Library preparation employed the immunoSEQ multiplex PCR assay. For the multiplex PCR, a mixture combining 60 forward primers for TCR Vbeta segments and 13 reverse primers for TCR Jbeta segments was used. TCRdb limited this immuneACCESS table to in-frame rearrangements with V and J called. A share of clones is missing; checked studies link under half to unresolved V genes, and the rest is unexplained. The sample yields 200,000 to 250,000 clones; around 85% were counted once. The top ten hold about 0.22% of the sample. Specimen: PBMCs. Source of these receptors: a girl aged 2 to 10 in good health and CMV-seronegative.

This clone came up a few times. This sequence joins TRBV29-1 and TRBJ2-2; a weak D match, TRBD1 (6 bases). The CDR3 loop spans 13 amino acids. V lost 6 bases and J lost 3, with 11 bases in between. Germline CDR1 reads SQVTM; CDR2 reads ANQGSEA. Here the CDR3 reads CSVEPGDTGELFF. The CDR3 region has the DNA TGCAGCGTGGAGCCAGGGGACACCGGGGAGCTGTTTTTT.

The chain uses TRBV4-1 and TRBJ2-7; D remains unclear. This CDR3 spans 15 amino acids. V shed 0 bases and J shed 2 bases, with 11 bases lying between them. From germline, CDR1 is MGHRA and CDR2 YSYEKL. The CDR3: CASSQEVRETYEQYF. The CDR3, as DNA: TGCGCCAGCAGCCAAGAGGTGAGAGAGACCTACGAGCAGTACTTC.

The chain uses TRBV27 and TRBJ2-5, with 8 bases aligning to TRBD1. The better agreement between TRBJ2-7 and the DNA end casts doubt on the J call. CDR3 size: 15 residues. CDR1 and CDR2 (germline): MNHEY, SMNVEV (reference sequence). This CDR3 reads CASSQGALISYEQYF. DNA for the CDR3: TGTGCCAGCTCTCAGGGGGCGCTGATTTCCTACGAGCAGTACTTC.

V is TRBV19 and J is TRBJ2-2, with D possibly being TRBD1 (5 bases). Germline V gene lookup returns CDR1 LNHDA and CDR2 SQIVND (reference sequence). V shed 5 bases and J shed 0 bases, with 10 bases lying between them. The CDR3 is 15 amino acids. In DNA form, the CDR3 reads TGTGCCAGTAGTCAGGGCTACTCGAACACCGGGGAGCTGTTTTTT. Translated: CASSQGYSNTGELFF.

The chain combines TRBV27 with TRBJ1-1, with D unclear. Looked up from germline, CDR1 is MNHEY and CDR2 is SMNVEV (reference sequence). Between the trimmed V and J ends, which lost 2 bases and 3 bases, there was a span of 7 bases. CDR3 length equals 13 residues. CDR3 amino acids: CASSLMLDTEAFF. The CDR3 DNA sequence: TGTGCCAGCAGTTTAATGCTAGACACTGAAGCTTTCTTT.

The V and J genes are TRBV6-1 and TRBJ1-2; D is ambiguous. The V end was cut by 6 bases, the J end by 5 bases, with 13 bases between. CDR1 is MNHNS and CDR2 is SASEGT in the germline V gene. The CDR3 consists of 13 residues. The CDR3 nucleotides read TGTGCCAGCAGCGACCCGCGGCGTTATGGCTACACCTTC. Encoded protein: CASSDPRRYGYTF.

This clone was observed once. The chain links TRBV4-1 to TRBJ2-5; D perhaps matches TRBD2 (5 bases). The closer fit of TRBJ2-7 to the DNA end suggests the J call may be wrong. Germline lookup yields CDR1 MGHRA and CDR2 YSYEKL. The CDR3 spans 15 residues. CDR3 coding DNA: TGCGCCAGCAGCCAATCGGTGGGAGTCTCCTACGAGCAGTACTTC. Translation gives CASSQSVGVSYEQYF.